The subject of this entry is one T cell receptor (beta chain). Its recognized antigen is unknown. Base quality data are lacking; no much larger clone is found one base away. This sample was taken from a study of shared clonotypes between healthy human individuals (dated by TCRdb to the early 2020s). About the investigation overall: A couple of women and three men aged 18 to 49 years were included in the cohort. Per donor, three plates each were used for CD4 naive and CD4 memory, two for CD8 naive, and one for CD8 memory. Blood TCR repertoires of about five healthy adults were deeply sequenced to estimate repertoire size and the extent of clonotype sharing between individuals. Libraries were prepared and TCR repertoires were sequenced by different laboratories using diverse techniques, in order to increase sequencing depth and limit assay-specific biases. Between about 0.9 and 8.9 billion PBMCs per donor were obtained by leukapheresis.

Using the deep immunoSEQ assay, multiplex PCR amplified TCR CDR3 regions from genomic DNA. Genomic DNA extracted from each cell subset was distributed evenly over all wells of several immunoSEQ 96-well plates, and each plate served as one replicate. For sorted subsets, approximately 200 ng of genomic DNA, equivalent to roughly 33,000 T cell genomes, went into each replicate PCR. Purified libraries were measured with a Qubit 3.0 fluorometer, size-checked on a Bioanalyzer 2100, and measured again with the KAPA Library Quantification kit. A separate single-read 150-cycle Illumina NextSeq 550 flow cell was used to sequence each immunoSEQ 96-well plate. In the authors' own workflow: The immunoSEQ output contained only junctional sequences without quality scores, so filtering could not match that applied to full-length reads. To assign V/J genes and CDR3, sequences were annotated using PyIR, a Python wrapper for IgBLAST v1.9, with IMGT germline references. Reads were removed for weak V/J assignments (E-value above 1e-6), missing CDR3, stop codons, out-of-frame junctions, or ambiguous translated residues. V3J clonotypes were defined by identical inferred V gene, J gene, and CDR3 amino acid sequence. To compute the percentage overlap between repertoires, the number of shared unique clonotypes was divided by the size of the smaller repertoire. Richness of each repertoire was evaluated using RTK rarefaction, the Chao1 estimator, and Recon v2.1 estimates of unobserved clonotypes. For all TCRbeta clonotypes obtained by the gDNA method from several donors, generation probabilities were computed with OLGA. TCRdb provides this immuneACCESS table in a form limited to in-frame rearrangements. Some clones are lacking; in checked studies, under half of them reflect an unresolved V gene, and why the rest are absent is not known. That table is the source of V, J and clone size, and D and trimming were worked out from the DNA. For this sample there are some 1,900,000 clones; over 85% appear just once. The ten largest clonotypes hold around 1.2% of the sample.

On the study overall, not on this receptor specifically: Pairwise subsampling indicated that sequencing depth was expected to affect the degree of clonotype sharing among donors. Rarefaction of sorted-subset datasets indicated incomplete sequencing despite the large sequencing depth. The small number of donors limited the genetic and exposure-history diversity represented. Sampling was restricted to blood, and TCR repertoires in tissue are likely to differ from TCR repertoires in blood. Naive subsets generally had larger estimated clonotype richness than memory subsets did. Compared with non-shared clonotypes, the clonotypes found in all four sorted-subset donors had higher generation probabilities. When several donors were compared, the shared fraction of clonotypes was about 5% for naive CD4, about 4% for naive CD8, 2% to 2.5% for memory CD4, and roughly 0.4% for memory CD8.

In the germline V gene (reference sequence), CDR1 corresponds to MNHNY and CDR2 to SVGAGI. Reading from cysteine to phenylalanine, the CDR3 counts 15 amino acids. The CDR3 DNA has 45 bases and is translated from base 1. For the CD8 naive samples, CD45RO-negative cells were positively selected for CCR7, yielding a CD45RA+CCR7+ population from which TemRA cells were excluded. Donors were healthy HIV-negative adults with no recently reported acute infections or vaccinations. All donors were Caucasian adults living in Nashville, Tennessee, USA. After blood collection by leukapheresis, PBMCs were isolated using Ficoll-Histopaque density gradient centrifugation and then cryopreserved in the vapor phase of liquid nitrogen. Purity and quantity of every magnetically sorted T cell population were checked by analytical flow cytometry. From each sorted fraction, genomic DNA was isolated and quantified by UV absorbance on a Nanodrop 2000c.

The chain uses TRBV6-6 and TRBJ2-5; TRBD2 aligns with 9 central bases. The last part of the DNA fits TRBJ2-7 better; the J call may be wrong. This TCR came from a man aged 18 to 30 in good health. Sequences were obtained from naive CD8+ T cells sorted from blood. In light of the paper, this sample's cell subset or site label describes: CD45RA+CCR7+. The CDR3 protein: CASRPGTSINYEQYF. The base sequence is TGTGCCAGCAGACCCGGGACTAGCATTAACTACGAGCAGTACTTC.